This record covers a single TCR beta chain. What it binds is not known. PCR was performed a second time for roughly 7 to 11 cycles using a sample-barcoded 5' primer and a J-beta primer mix. Every cDNA was tagged by a template-switch adaptor with 12 random nucleotides. TCRdb re-derived calls from the 5' RACE reads in MiXCR, one entry per CDR3 protein. Of over 1,500,000 distinct CDR3 sequences listed, about two fifths are singletons. Total RNA amounts of at least 6 micrograms were extracted per sample. The data are from a study of blood T cells in healthy people across ages. Study findings and constraints: With age, beta diversity per million T cells declined roughly linearly, significantly by 40.

The clonotype originates from a human donor in good health. Sequencing was performed on blood.

Here the CDR3 reads CSASPRVAGDADTQYF. The CDR3 DNA reads TGCAGTGCTAGCCCCCGGGTAGCGGGGGACGCAGATACGCAGTATTTT. V and J are TRBV20-1 and TRBJ2-3; the match to TRBD2 covers 9 bases. V was pared by 3 bases and J by 4 bases, with 11 bases of the junction left unmatched. In germline, CDR1 is DFQATT, CDR2 SNEGSKA (reference sequence). CDR3 length: 16 amino acids.